These 8 T cell receptor beta chains originate from one sample sequenced in a study of OX40 agonist ivuxolimab in advanced cancers. Generated by immunoSEQ multiplex PCR, the TCRdb table keeps only in-frame clones and is missing some. This sample has around 94,000 clones, with around nine tenths found just once. The source was CD4+ or CD8+ T cells sorted from blood, collected in a trial of the OX40 agonist ivuxolimab. These TCRs come from an adult with an advanced solid tumor such as melanoma, head and neck, liver or kidney cancer.

CDR3 coding DNA: TGCGCCAGCAGCCATTCCAGAAATAATGAAGAGACCCAGTACTTC. Protein product: CASSHSRNNEETQYF. The chain couples TRBV4-3 to TRBJ2-5; no clear D gene. Germline V lookup: CDR1 LGHNA, CDR2 YSLEER. The CDR3 consists of 15 residues. V was cut by 3 bases and J by 3 bases, with 14 bases left in between.

For the CDR3, the DNA is TGTGCCAGCAGCTCCCGATGGGATCAGCCCCAGCATTTT. Protein: CASSSRWDQPQHF. This rearrangement joins TRBV7-2 to TRBJ1-5; D ambiguous. V was trimmed by 4 bases and J by 5 bases, leaving 9 bases between them. The CDR3 is 13 amino acids. The germline V gene encodes CDR1 SGHTA and CDR2 FQGNSA.

The gene calls are TRBV30 and TRBJ2-2, with 14 bases that match TRBD2. The CDR3 spans 15 residues. V gave up 1 base and J gave up 6 bases; unmatched junction bases: 1. Germline CDR1 and CDR2: GTSNPN and SVGIG (reference sequence). As DNA, the CDR3 is TGTGCCTGGAGTGCGACTAGCGGGAGGGCCGGGGAGCTGTTTTTT. Translation: CAWSATSGRAGELFF.

The chain couples TRBV4-3 to TRBJ1-5, with a weak D call TRBD1 (6 bases). The germline gives CDR1 LGHNA, CDR2 YSLEER. Between the trimmed V and J ends, which lost 3 bases and 7 bases, there was a span of 10 bases. The CDR3 spans 13 residues. The CDR3 DNA is TGCGCCAGCAGCCAGGCAGGGGCCCAGCCCCAGCATTTT. This gives the protein CASSQAGAQPQHF.

Only one count was recorded for this clone. The germline gene is not matched at one end of the junction; a read error may be the cause. The rearrangement joins TRBV5-1 to TRBJ2-7; the D is unclear. From germline, CDR1 is SGHRS and CDR2 YFSETQ. The CDR3 extends over 12 amino acids. The CDR3 region has the DNA TGTGCCAGCAGCTTGGGATCCCACGAGCAGTACTTC. Its protein product is CASSLGSHEQYF.

The chain combines TRBV10-3 with TRBJ2-7; a weak D match, TRBD2 (6 bases). Germline CDR1 ENHRY, CDR2 SYGVKD. The V gene lost 2 bases and the J gene lost 3 bases, with 11 bases spanning the gap. The CDR3 spans 14 residues. CDR3 nucleotides: TGTGCCATCAGTGAGCGGGAGCCCCTCTACGAGCAGTACTTC. It translates to CAISEREPLYEQYF.

The chain combines TRBV11-3 with TRBJ2-1; TRBD2 aligns across 10 bases. V shed 5 bases, J shed 3 bases, and the junction held 10 bases outside the gene matches. Germline CDR1 is SGHNT and CDR2 is YENEEA. The CDR3 runs to 17 residues. The CDR3 region has the DNA TGTGCCAGCAGCCCTCGGACTAGCGGAACTGACTACAATGAGCAGTTCTTC. Translated, it gives CASSPRTSGTDYNEQFF. Combining the CDR3 with reference TRBV11-3 and TRBJ2-1 gives the whole variable domain EAGVVQSPRYKIIEKKQPVAFWCNPISGHNTLYWYLQNLGQGPELLIRYENEEAVDDSQLPKDRFSAERLKGVDSTLKIQPAELGDSAVYLCASSPRTSGTDYNEQFFGPGTRLTVL.

CDR3 protein: CASSYLGEGYEQYF. Written as DNA, the CDR3 is TGTGCCAGCAGTTACTTGGGGGAAGGGTACGAGCAGTACTTC. V and J are TRBV6-5 and TRBJ2-7; D could derive from TRBD1 or TRBD2 (5 bases each). The CDR3 is 14 residues long. Germline V lookup: CDR1 MNHEY, CDR2 SVGAGI. Trimming removed 1 base at V and 4 bases at J, with 11 bases between.